The clone carrying this T cell receptor beta chain has only a few counts. Its antigen is not known. This record belongs to a study of immune evolution from preneoplasia to lung adenocarcinoma. Patients had resection in Japan or China between the mid-2010s and the late 2010s. This CDR3 is 16 amino acids long. Germline V lookup: CDR1 SGHAT, CDR2 FQNNGV. After removal of 6 bases from V and 5 bases from J, the junction contained 14 bases not matched to a gene. Whole-study findings and limits: Later-stage lesions seemingly showed higher T cell density and diversity than normal lung. Top clone frequencies peaked in normal lung, apparently declining through invasive adenocarcinoma.

TCRdb's copy holds only in-frame clones and misses some; the assay was immunoSEQ multiplex PCR. Here the sample spans approximately 7,900 clones, 78% being singletons. The receptor was isolated from a person between 65 and 80 years old with lung adenocarcinoma. V usage is TRBV11-2 and J usage is TRBJ2-7, with 9 bases identical to TRBD2. Sample: FFPE adjacent normal lung tissue. The CDR3 DNA reads as TGTGCCAGCAGACCCCTCAATAGCGGGAGTAGCGACGAGCAGTACTTC. Translating gives CASRPLNSGSSDEQYF.